Reported below is one T cell receptor beta chain. As yet, its antigen is unknown. The data stem from a study of OX40 agonist ivuxolimab in advanced cancers. The overall study: With ivuxolimab, an agonistic anti-OX40 (CD134) antibody, patients were treated. Dose-escalation patients were diagnosed with hepatocellular carcinoma, melanoma, renal cell cancer or head and neck cancer.

Blood was sampled at baseline, cycle 4 day 1, and cycle 7 day 1. Study results and caveats: On average, CD8+ T cells had more expanded clones than CD4+.

Method: immunoSEQ multiplex PCR; TCRdb's copy keeps in-frame clones and lacks some. This sample carries more than 65,000 clones, 89% of them seen once, and the ten largest clones take around 0.4%. Germline values: CDR1 SGHNT, CDR2 YYREEE (reference sequence). The CDR3 totals 15 residues. Trimming took 0 bases from V and 4 from J, leaving 12 bases between them. The chain combines TRBV5-4 with TRBJ2-3; the D call may be TRBD1 or TRBD2 (5 bases each). The sequenced sample was CD4+ or CD8+ T cells sorted from blood, obtained in a trial of the OX40 agonist ivuxolimab. The source is an adult with an advanced solid tumor such as melanoma, head and neck, liver or kidney cancer. CDR3 residues: CASSLGGVPPDTQYF. CDR3 bases: TGTGCCAGCAGCTTGGGAGGGGTCCCCCCAGATACGCAGTATTTT.